The sequence of this TCR beta chain was determined in a study of T cell repertoires in cytomegalovirus infection. Study as a whole: Recently identified HLA-C-restricted and well-studied HLA-B-restricted CMV epitopes were used. A matching HLA type, together with CMV infection, was signaled by public TCR beta signatures.

Worth noting for this clonotype: Its antigen is undetermined.

With V trimmed by 6 bases and J by 6 bases, 9 bases remained unmatched. The V gene's germline CDR1 is MNHNY and CDR2 SVGAGI (reference sequence). The CDR3 totals 15 residues. TCRdb analysed the reads with MiXCR anew, one entry per CDR3 protein. The data contain 150,000 or so distinct CDR3 sequences, more than 30% of them singletons. Overall study results and limits: Clonotypes of TCR beta that were HLA-C-restricted and CMV-specific dominated the ex vivo response. Identification of carriers of CMV plus the relevant HLA was performed using cumulative public TCR beta family frequency.

This chain joins TRBV6-6 and TRBJ2-4; 9 nucleotides align to TRBD1. The clonotype originates from a human donor in good health (CMV status not recorded). Some clones in this sample may be carry-over from other donors' samples. The sample was CD8+ T cells from cultured PBMCs, taken from culture after CMV antigen stimulation. In nucleotides, the CDR3 is TGTGCCAGCAGATCCCGGGACAGGGCCTCAAACATTCAGTACTTC. Translating it yields CASRSRDRASNIQYF.